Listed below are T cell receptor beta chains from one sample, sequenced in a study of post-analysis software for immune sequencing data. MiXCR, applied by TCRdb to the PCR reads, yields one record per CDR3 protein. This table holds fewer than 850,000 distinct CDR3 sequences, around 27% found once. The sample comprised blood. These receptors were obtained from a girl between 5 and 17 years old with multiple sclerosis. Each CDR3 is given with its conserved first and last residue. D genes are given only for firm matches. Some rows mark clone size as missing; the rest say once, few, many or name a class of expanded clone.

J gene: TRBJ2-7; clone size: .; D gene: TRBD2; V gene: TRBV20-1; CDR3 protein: CSARDPEREGPYEQYF; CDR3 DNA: TGCAGTGCTAGAGATCCCGAGCGGGAGGGCCCCTACGAGCAGTACTTC
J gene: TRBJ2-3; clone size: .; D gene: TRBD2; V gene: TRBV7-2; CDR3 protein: CASSLMWRERGDTQYF; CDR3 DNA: TGTGCCAGCAGCTTGATGTGGCGGGAGCGGGGAGATACGCAGTATTTT
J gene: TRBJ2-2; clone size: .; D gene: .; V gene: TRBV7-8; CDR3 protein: CASSLDRRFTGELFF; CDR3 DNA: TGTGCCAGCAGCTTAGACAGGAGGTTTACCGGGGAGCTGTTTTTT
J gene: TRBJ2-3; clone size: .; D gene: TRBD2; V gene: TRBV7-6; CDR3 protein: CASSLAGGPSGTDTRYF; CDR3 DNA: TGTGCCAGCAGCTTAGCGGGAGGGCCGTCTGGTACAGATACGCGGTATTTT
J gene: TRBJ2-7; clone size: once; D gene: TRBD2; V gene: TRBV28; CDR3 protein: CAILKAGDSYEQYF; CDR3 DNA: TGTGCCATCCTAAAGGCGGGAGACTCCTACGAGCAGTACTTC
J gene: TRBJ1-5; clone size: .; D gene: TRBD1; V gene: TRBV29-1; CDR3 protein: CSARQGEGSNQPQHF; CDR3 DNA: TGCAGCGCCCGACAGGGGGAGGGAAGCAATCAGCCCCAGCATTTT
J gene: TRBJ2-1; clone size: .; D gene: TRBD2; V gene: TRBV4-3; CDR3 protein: CASSQTSGAYEQFF; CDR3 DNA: TGCGCCAGCAGCCAGACTAGCGGGGCCTACGAGCAGTTCTTC
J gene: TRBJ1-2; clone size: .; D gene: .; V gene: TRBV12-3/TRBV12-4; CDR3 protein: CASSSEGHYGYTF; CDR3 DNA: TGTGCCAGCAGTTCGGAGGGCCACTATGGCTACACCTTC
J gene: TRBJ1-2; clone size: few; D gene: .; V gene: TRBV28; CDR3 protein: CASRASLGFNYGYTF; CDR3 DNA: TGTGCCAGCAGAGCTTCATTGGGATTTAACTATGGCTACACCTTC
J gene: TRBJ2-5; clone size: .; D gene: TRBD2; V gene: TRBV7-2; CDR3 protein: CASSSGLAPGRETQYF; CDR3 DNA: TGTGCCAGCAGCTCAGGACTAGCGCCGGGGCGGGAGACCCAGTACTTC
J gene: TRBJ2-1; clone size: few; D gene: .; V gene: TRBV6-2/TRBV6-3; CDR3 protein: CASSPTPTKNEQFF; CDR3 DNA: TGTGCCAGCAGCCCCACGCCGACCAAGAATGAGCAGTTCTTC
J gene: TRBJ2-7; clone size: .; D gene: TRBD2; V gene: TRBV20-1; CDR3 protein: CSARDLRTSSYEQYF; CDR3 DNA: TGCAGTGCTAGAGATCTCAGGACTAGCTCCTACGAGCAGTACTTC
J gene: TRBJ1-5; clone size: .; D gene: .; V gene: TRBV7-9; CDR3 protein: CASSSTGRGGNQPQHF; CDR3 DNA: TGTGCCAGCAGCTCCACCGGAAGGGGGGGCAATCAGCCCCAGCATTTT
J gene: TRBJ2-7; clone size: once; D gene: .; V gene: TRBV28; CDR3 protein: CASSLGLGLPEQYF; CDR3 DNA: TGTGCCAGCAGTTTAGGCTTGGGGCTTCCCGAGCAGTACTTC
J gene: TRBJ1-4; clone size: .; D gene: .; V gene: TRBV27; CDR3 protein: CASRQEAGKLFF; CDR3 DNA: TGTGCCAGCAGACAAGAGGCTGGAAAACTGTTTTTT
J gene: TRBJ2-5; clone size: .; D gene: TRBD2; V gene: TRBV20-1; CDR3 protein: CSARDPRLAGVGEQYF; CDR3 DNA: TGCAGTGCTAGAGATCCCCGACTAGCGGGAGTAGGGGAGCAGTACTTC
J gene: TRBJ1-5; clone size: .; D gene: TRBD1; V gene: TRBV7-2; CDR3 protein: CASSPNTGARRPPQHF; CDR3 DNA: TGTGCCAGCAGCCCCAACACAGGGGCAAGGCGTCCTCCCCAGCATTTT
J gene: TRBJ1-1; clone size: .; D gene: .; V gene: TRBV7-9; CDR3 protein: CASSSGAVTEAFF; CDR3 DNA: TGTGCCAGCAGCTCCGGGGCGGTCACTGAAGCTTTCTTT
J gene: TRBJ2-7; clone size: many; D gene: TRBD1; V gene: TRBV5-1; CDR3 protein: CASSLEDRAYDEQYF; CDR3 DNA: TGCGCCAGCAGCTTGGAAGACAGGGCTTACGACGAGCAGTACTTC
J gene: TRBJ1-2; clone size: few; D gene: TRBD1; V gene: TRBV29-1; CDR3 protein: CSVEEGASDGYTF; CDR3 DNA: TGCAGCGTGGAGGAGGGGGCGAGCGATGGCTACACCTTC
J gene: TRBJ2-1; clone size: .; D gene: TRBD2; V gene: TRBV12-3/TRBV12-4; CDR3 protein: CASSPSGSGNEQFF; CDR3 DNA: TGTGCCAGCAGCCCTAGCGGGAGCGGGAATGAGCAGTTCTTC
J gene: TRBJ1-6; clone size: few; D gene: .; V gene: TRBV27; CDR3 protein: CASSIGASGLLHF; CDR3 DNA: TGTGCCAGCTCCATCGGGGCCTCGGGTCTCCTCCACTTT
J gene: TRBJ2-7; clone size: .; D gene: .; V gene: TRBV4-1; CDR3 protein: CASSRTPDVYEQYF; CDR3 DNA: TGCGCCAGCAGCCGAACACCTGACGTCTACGAGCAGTACTTC
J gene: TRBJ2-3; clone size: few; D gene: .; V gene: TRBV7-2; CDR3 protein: CASSPRMGWTTDTQYF; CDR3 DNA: TGTGCCAGCAGCCCCAGGATGGGGTGGACCACAGATACGCAGTATTTT
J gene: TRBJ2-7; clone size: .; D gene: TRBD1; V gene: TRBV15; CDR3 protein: CATSRRGQGGEQYF; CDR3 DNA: TGTGCCACCAGCAGGAGGGGACAGGGTGGCGAGCAGTACTTC
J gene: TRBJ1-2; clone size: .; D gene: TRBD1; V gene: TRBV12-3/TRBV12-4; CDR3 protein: CASSCWAGGDGYTF; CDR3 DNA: TGTGCCAGCAGTTGTTGGGCAGGGGGAGATGGCTACACCTTC
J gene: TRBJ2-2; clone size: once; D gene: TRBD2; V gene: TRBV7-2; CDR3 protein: CASSLRGRSTGELFF; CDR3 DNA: TGTGCCAGCAGCTTGCGCGGGAGGAGCACCGGGGAGCTGTTTTTT
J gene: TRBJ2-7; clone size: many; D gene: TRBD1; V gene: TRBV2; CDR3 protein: CASKGQASSYEQYF; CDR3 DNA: TGTGCCAGCAAGGGACAGGCTAGCTCCTACGAGCAGTACTTC
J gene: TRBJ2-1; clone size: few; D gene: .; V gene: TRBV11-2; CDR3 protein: CASSLVGSAAYNEQFF; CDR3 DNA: TGTGCCAGCAGCTTAGTGGGTAGTGCTGCCTACAATGAGCAGTTCTTC
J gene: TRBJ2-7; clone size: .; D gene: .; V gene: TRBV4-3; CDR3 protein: CASSQAPSLGYEQYF; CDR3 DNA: TGCGCCAGCAGCCAAGCCCCTTCTTTGGGATACGAGCAGTACTTC
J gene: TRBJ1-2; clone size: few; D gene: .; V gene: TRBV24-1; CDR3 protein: CATSERSNYGYTF; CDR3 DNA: TGTGCCACCAGTGAGCGGAGCAACTATGGCTACACCTTC
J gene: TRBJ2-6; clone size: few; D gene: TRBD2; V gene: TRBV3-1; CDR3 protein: CASSQEGTRESGANVLTF; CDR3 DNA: TGTGCCAGCAGCCAAGAAGGGACTAGGGAATCTGGGGCCAACGTCCTGACTTTC
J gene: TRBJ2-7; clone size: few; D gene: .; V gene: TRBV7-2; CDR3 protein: CASGVGYEQYF; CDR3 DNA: TGTGCCAGCGGGGTGGGGTACGAGCAGTACTTC
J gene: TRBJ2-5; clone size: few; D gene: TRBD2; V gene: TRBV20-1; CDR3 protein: CSARTPGTMETQYF; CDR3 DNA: TGCAGTGCTAGAACACCCGGGACTATGGAGACCCAGTACTTC
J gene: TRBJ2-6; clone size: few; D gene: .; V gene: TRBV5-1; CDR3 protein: CASTPDQSGANVLTF; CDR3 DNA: TGCGCCAGCACTCCGGACCAATCTGGGGCCAACGTCCTGACTTTC
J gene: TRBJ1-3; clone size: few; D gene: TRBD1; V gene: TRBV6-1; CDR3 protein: CASRPSPGQNSGNTIYF; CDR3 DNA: TGTGCCAGCAGACCTTCACCGGGACAGAACTCTGGAAACACCATATATTTT
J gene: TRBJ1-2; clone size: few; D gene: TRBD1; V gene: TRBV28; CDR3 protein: CASSLGPSGGANYGYTF; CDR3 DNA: TGTGCCAGCAGTTTGGGGCCCTCAGGGGGCGCGAACTATGGCTACACCTTC
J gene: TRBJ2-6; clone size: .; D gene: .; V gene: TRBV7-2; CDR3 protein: CASSLGIPGSGANVLTF; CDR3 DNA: TGTGCCAGCAGCTTAGGTATCCCAGGATCTGGGGCCAACGTCCTGACTTTC
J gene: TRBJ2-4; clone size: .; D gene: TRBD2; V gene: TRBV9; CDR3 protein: CASSVGGSGEQYF; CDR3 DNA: TGTGCCAGCAGCGTAGGCGGGAGCGGGGAGCAGTACTTC
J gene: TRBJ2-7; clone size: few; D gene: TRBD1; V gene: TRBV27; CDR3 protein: CAMDDGTGLGEQYF; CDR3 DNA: TGTGCCATGGACGACGGGACAGGTTTGGGCGAGCAGTACTTC
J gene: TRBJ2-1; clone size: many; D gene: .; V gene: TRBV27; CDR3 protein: CASRRGSYNEQFF; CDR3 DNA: TGTGCCAGTCGGCGGGGTTCCTACAATGAGCAGTTCTTC
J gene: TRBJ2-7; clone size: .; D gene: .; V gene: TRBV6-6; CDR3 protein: CASTDWLAGYEQYF; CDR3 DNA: TGTGCCAGCACCGACTGGCTAGCTGGGTACGAGCAGTACTTC
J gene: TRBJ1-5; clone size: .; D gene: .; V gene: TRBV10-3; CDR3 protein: CAISEKWFTAGDQPQHF; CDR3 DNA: TGTGCCATCAGTGAGAAGTGGTTTACAGCGGGCGATCAGCCCCAGCATTTT
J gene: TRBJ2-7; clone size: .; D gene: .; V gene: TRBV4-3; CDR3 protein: CASSQDRTLYEQYF; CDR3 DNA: TGCGCCAGCAGCCAAGATCGGACTCTCTACGAGCAGTACTTC
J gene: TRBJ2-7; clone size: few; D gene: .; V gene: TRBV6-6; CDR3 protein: CASSYNPEGTYEQYF; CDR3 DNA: TGTGCCAGCAGTTACAATCCCGAAGGGACCTACGAGCAGTACTTC
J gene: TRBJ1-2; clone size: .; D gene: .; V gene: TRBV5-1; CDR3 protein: CASSIEVRDTDIYGYTF; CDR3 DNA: TGCGCCAGCAGCATAGAGGTCCGGGACACGGATATCTATGGCTACACCTTC
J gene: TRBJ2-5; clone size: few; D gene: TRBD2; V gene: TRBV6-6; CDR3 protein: CASSYPGTSVLGETQYF; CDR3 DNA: TGTGCCAGCAGTTACCCCGGGACTAGCGTTTTAGGAGAGACCCAGTACTTC
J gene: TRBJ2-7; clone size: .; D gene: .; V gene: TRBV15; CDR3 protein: CATSRDTHEQYF; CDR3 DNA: TGTGCCACCAGCAGAGATACCCACGAGCAGTACTTC
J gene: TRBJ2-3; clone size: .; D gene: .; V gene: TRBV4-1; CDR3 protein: CASRPTTTFTDTQYF; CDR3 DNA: TGCGCCAGCCGGCCGACTACAACCTTTACAGATACGCAGTATTTT
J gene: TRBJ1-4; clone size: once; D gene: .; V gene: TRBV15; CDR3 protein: CATSRDPYGVGEKLFF; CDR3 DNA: TGTGCCACCAGCAGAGATCCCTATGGTGTGGGTGAAAAACTGTTTTTT
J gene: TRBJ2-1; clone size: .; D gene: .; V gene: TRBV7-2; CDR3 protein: CASSLVGTARNEQFF; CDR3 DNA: TGTGCCAGCAGCTTAGTTGGGACCGCTAGAAATGAGCAGTTCTTC
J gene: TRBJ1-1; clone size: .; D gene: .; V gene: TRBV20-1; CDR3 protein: CGASRRNTEAFF; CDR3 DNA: TGCGGTGCTAGCCGCAGGAACACTGAAGCTTTCTTT
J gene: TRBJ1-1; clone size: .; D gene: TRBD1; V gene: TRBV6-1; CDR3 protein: CVSRGTGGGWSEAFF; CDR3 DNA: TGTGTCAGCAGAGGGACAGGGGGCGGTTGGAGTGAAGCTTTCTTT